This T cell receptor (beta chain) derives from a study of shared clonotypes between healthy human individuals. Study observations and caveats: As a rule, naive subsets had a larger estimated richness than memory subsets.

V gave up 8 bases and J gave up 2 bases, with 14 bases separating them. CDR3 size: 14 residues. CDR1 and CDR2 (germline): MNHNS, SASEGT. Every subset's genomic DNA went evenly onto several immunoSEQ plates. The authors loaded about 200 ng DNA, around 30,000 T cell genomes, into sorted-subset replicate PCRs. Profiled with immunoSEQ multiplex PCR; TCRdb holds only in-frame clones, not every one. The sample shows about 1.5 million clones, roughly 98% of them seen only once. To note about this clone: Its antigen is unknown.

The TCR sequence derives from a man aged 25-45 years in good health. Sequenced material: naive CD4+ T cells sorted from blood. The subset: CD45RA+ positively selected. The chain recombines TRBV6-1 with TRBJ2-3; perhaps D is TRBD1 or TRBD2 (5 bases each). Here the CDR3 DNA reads TGTGCCAGCCTATATTGGGACCTCACAGATACGCAGTATTTT. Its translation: CASLYWDLTDTQYF.